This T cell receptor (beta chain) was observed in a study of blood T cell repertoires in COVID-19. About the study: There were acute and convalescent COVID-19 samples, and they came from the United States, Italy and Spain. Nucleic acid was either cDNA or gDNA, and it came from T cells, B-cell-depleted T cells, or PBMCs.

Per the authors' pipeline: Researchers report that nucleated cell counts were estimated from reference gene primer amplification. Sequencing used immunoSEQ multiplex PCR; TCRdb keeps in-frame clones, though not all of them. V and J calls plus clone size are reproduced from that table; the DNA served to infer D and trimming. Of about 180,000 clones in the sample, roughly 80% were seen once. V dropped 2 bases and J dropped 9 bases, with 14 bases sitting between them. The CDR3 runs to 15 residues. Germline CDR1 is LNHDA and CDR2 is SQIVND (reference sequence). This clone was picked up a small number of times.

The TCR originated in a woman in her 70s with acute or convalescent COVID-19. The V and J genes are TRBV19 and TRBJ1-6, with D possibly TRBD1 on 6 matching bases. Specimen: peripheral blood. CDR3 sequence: CASSITAGESSPLHF. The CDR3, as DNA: TGTGCCAGTAGTATAACCGCAGGGGAGAGTTCACCCCTCCACTTT.